Each of the 22 T cell receptor beta chains below was sequenced from the same sample in a study of T cells in Graves' hyperthyroidism and ophthalmopathy. Amplification yielded TCR beta CDR3 regions, with RNA transcripts as the source. A set of HTBI primers served as the primers for a first-round RT-PCR of the TCR CDR3. One entry per CDR3 protein, called by TCRdb with MiXCR from the multiplex PCR reads. The table includes more than 600,000 distinct CDR3 sequences, 16% detected once. Material: blood. The receptors originated from a man aged 18 to 29 with Graves' hyperthyroidism.

This clonotype has a count of ten or more. The J gene is TRBJ2-1, the V gene TRBV11-2; possible D gene TRBD1, 6 bases. CDR1 and CDR2 from the germline V gene are SGHAT and FQNNGV. The CDR3 is made up of 14 amino acids. Trimming took off 3 bases at V and 5 bases at J, with 11 bases between the two ends. This CDR3 is CASSFSQGHNEQFF. In DNA form, the CDR3 reads TGTGCCAGCAGCTTTAGTCAGGGGCACAATGAGCAGTTCTTC.

This clonotype has at least ten counts. The J gene is TRBJ1-5, the V gene TRBV28, with D possibly being TRBD1 (5 bases). The CDR3 consists of 17 residues. The V end lost 6 bases, the J end lost 4 bases, and 22 bases lay between the germline ends. Germline CDR1 and CDR2: MDHEN and SYDVKM. The CDR3 region has the DNA TGTGCCAGCAGCCTATCCTCCGGGGCCTACAAGAATCAGCCCCAGCATTTT. It codes for CASSLSSGAYKNQPQHF.

The chain links TRBV5-8 to TRBJ1-4; 7 nucleotides match TRBD1. Germline V gene sequence: CDR1 SGHTS, CDR2 YDEGEE. CDR3 length equals 14 residues. The junction had 3 bases not matched to a gene; V was cut back by 0 bases and J by 7 bases. The CDR3 region has the DNA TGTGCCAGCAGCTTGGGTACAGGGGCTGAAAAACTGTTTTTT. Its translation is CASSLGTGAEKLFF.

At least ten counts were recorded for this clonotype. V usage is TRBV28 and J usage is TRBJ2-4; 8 bases fit TRBD2. Germline V gene lookup returns CDR1 MDHEN and CDR2 SYDVKM. V lost 5 bases to trimming and J lost 0 bases; unmatched junction nucleotides: 6. CDR3 length equals 16 residues. CDR3 DNA sequence: TGTGCCAGCAGTGAAATCCTAGCGGGAGCCAAAAACATTCAGTACTTC. Protein: CASSEILAGAKNIQYF.

At least ten counts were recorded for this clonotype. The rearrangement uses TRBV12-3 or TRBV12-4 and TRBJ2-7; TRBD1 is a possible D gene (6 bases). The CDR3 is made up of 14 amino acids. V lost 3 bases to trimming and J lost 4 bases, with 13 bases between them. The CDR3, as DNA: TGTGCCAGCAGTTTTGAGGGGGTCGGATACGAGCAGTACTTC. Amino acid sequence: CASSFEGVGYEQYF.

This clonotype was observed many times. The rearrangement links TRBV20-1 to TRBJ2-4; 8 bases are a match to TRBD1. The CDR3 contains 13 residues. The junction had 5 bases not matched to a gene; V was cut back by 3 bases and J by 7 bases. CDR1 DFQATT and CDR2 SNEGSKA come from the germline V gene (reference sequence). CDR3 coding DNA: TGCAGTGCTAGCCGCCAGGGGGCCAACATTCAGTACTTC. Its protein product is CSASRQGANIQYF.

This clonotype was observed a handful of times. This chain joins TRBV28 and TRBJ1-5, with TRBD1 as a possible D gene (6 bases). The germline V gene encodes CDR1 MDHEN and CDR2 SYDVKM. Trimming removed 6 bases from V and 3 bases from J, with 12 bases in between. This CDR3 contains 14 residues. The CDR3 sequence is CASSTDSLNQPQHF. For the CDR3, the DNA is TGTGCCAGCAGCACGGACAGTCTCAATCAGCCCCAGCATTTT.

There are many counts of this clonotype. The V call is TRBV12-5, the J call TRBJ2-7; D is undetermined. Germline V lookup: CDR1 LGHNT, CDR2 FRNRAP. The CDR3 covers 12 residues. The V end was cut by 2 bases, the J end by 5 bases, with 7 bases between. CDR3 nucleotide sequence: TGTGCTAGTGGTTTGTCTCCGCACGAGCAGTACTTC. It specifies CASGLSPHEQYF.

In its sample, this clonotype was seen many times. CDR3 bases: TGTGCCAGCAGCTTAACAGGGTCTAGCGGGAGGTACAATGAGCAGTTCTTC. Its translation is CASSLTGSSGRYNEQFF. J is TRBJ2-1 and V is TRBV7-3; 11 nucleotides match TRBD2. V gave up 0 bases and J gave up 4 bases; unmatched junction bases: 5. The CDR3 extends over 17 amino acids. In germline, CDR1 is SGHTA, CDR2 FQGTGA.

In this sample, this clonotype turned up a few times. This chain joins TRBV7-2 and TRBJ2-1; 8 positions match TRBD2. Germline assignment: CDR1 SGHTA and CDR2 FQGNSA. Germline trimming cut 1 base from V and 0 bases from J; bases unmatched to any gene: 5. The CDR3 totals 17 residues. CDR3 DNA: TGTGCCAGCAGCTTAGTTAGCGGGATGAGCTCCTACAATGAGCAGTTCTTC. Residues: CASSLVSGMSSYNEQFF.

This rearrangement joins TRBV7-3 to TRBJ2-1, with 7 nucleotides matching TRBD1. Germline V gene lookup returns CDR1 SGHTA and CDR2 FQGTGA. CDR3 length: 15 amino acids. V trimming: 8 bases; J trimming: 2 bases; junction bases outside the gene matches: 9. The chain's CDR3 is CASATGTVAYNEQFF. The CDR3 bases are TGTGCCAGCGCGACCGGGACAGTGGCCTACAATGAGCAGTTCTTC.

This clonotype appeared many times. The chain couples TRBV20-1 to TRBJ1-1; D remains ambiguous. Trimming pared 6 bases from V and 9 bases from J, leaving 11 bases between. Germline V gene data show CDR1 as DFQATT and CDR2 as SNEGSKA (reference sequence). The CDR3 loop spans 10 amino acids. The chain's CDR3 is CSARTNKAFF. The CDR3 DNA reads as TGCAGTGCGCGTACTAACAAAGCTTTCTTT.

At least ten counts were recorded for this clonotype. The rearrangement uses TRBV3-1 and TRBJ2-1; D is uncertain. Trimming cost V 1 base and J 6 bases, with 4 bases left between them. Germline-derived CDR1 and CDR2 are LGHDT and YNNKEL (reference sequence). CDR3 size: 12 residues. CDR3 region: CASSQGLNEQFF. CDR3 bases: TGTGCCAGCAGCCAAGGTCTCAATGAGCAGTTCTTC.

This clonotype has just a few counts. J is TRBJ2-7 and V is TRBV2; 10 nucleotides align to TRBD1. CDR1 is SNHLY, CDR2 FYNNEI, per germline. The junction had 4 bases not matched to a gene; V was cut back by 5 bases and J by 3 bases. The CDR3 has 14 amino acids. The chain's CDR3 is CASSRDRGRYEQYF. The CDR3 DNA reads TGTGCCAGCAGTCGGGACAGGGGACGCTACGAGCAGTACTTC.

This clonotype was seen many times. The chain carries TRBV20-1 and TRBJ2-7, with 8 bases that match TRBD2. Germline CDR1 is DFQATT and CDR2 is SNEGSKA (reference sequence). The CDR3 extends over 13 amino acids. V shed 8 bases, J shed 1 base, and the junction held 7 bases outside the gene matches. CDR3 in DNA: TGCAGTATCATAGTAGCGGGATCCTACGAGCAGTACTTC. This translates into CSIIVAGSYEQYF.

The rearrangement joins TRBV20-1 to TRBJ2-5, with a tentative D call TRBD1 (6 bases). Germline CDR1 DFQATT, CDR2 SNEGSKA (reference sequence). CDR3 length: 15 residues. With 0 bases removed from V and 4 bases from J, the gap between germline ends came to 15 bases. CDR3 nucleotides: TGCAGTGCTAGAGAGGTTATCCAGGGGCCAGAGACCCAGTACTTC. The encoded protein is CSAREVIQGPETQYF.

This clonotype came up a few times. The chain couples TRBV12-5 to TRBJ2-1; a weak D match, TRBD2 (6 bases). The CDR3 is 15 residues long. V lost 7 bases and J 0 bases, leaving 13 bases between the germline ends. Germline loops: CDR1 LGHNT, CDR2 FRNRAP. The CDR3 is CASAWGVSSYNEQFF. CDR3 sequence (DNA): TGTGCTAGTGCCTGGGGGGTTAGCTCCTACAATGAGCAGTTCTTC.

This clonotype showed up just a few times. The gene calls are TRBV11-2 and TRBJ1-2, with TRBD1 as a possible D gene (5 bases). Trimming stripped 3 bases from V and 3 bases from J, with 23 bases between. The germline CDR1 and CDR2 sequences are SGHAT and FQNNGV. The CDR3 has 18 residues. As DNA, the CDR3 is TGTGCCAGCAGCTTGACCCCTGTTCTGGGGCCCATAGACTATGGCTACACCTTC. It is translated as CASSLTPVLGPIDYGYTF.

This clonotype was counted ten times or more. This chain connects TRBV30 to TRBJ1-1; a possible D gene is TRBD1 (6 bases). This CDR3 has 13 residues. Trimming pared 2 bases from V and 0 bases from J, leaving 7 bases between. Germline lookup yields CDR1 GTSNPN and CDR2 SVGIG (reference sequence). The CDR3 spells CAWSSGVNTEAFF. The CDR3 region has the DNA TGTGCCTGGAGTTCAGGGGTGAACACTGAAGCTTTCTTT.

This clonotype was detected ten times or more. The chain carries TRBV7-3 and TRBJ2-1; 12 bases align to TRBD2. CDR1 and CDR2 from the germline V gene are SGHTA and FQGTGA. J lost 5 bases, V lost 3 bases, and 2 bases had no gene match. This CDR3 contains 15 residues. The CDR3 spells CASSLRLAGDNEQFF. The CDR3 DNA is TGTGCCAGCAGCTTGCGACTAGCGGGGGACAATGAGCAGTTCTTC.

This clonotype was seen a handful of times. CDR3 in DNA: TGTGCCAGCAGTCAAGACACTAGCTCCAATCAGCCCCAGCATTTT. Its protein is CASSQDTSSNQPQHF. The chain employs TRBV28 and TRBJ1-5, with D uncertain. This CDR3 has 15 residues. The germline CDR1 and CDR2 sequences are MDHEN and SYDVKM. Between the trimmed V and J ends, which lost 5 bases and 3 bases, there was a span of 14 bases.

This clonotype was observed at least ten times. The chain links TRBV12-3 or TRBV12-4 to TRBJ2-1, with TRBD2 matching over 8 bases. V lost 2 bases, J lost 4 bases, and 13 bases stayed unmatched. The CDR3 sequence is 18 residues long. CDR3 region: CASSLKSWGIAGYNEQFF. The DNA for the CDR3 is TGTGCCAGCAGTTTAAAGAGTTGGGGAATAGCGGGATACAATGAGCAGTTCTTC.